Detailed here is one T cell receptor (beta chain). Its antigen remains unknown. V dropped 4 bases and J dropped 4 bases, with 20 bases sitting between them. From germline, CDR1 is SGDLS and CDR2 YYNGEE. The CDR3 has 16 amino acids. These data are taken from a study of shared clonotypes between healthy human individuals. Whole-study context: Participating donors consisted of a couple of women and three men aged 18 to 49.

Regarding the study as a whole: Tissues were not sampled, only blood, and their repertoires likely differ. Read depth was anticipated to influence clonotype sharing among donors.

Original data processing: Filtering differed since immunoSEQ provided only junctions, with no quality scores. The data were produced by immunoSEQ multiplex PCR, yet TCRdb's version contains in-frame clones alone and is incomplete. V, J and clone size reflect that table, while D and trimming were determined from the DNA. Of about 450,000 clones listed, around 79% are singletons. The TCR originated in a woman aged 40 to 50 in good health. Some clones in this sample may be carry-over from other donors' samples. The J gene is TRBJ1-1, the V gene TRBV9, with D hard to call. Material for sequencing was PBMCs. The CDR3 sequence: CASSPHAIAGSTEAFF. The CDR3 DNA reads TGTGCCAGCAGCCCACACGCCATTGCGGGATCCACTGAAGCTTTCTTT. Variable domain in full (rest from reference TRBV9 and TRBJ1-1): DSGVTQTPKHLITATGQRVTLRCSPRSGDLSVYWYQQSLDQGLQFLIQYYNGEERAKGNILERFSAQQFPDLHSELNLSSLELGDSALYFCASSPHAIAGSTEAFFGQGTRLTVV.